Here is one T cell receptor (beta chain) with its context. These data are taken from a study of cytomegalovirus exposure and HLA in healthy donors. In the PCR, 60 Vbeta and 13 Jbeta primers were used. Measured with immunoSEQ multiplex PCR; TCRdb has only the in-frame clones, and not every one. This sample has over 200,000 clones; 80% to 90% occur once, and the top ten carry approximately 1%. Germline V gene data show CDR1 as KGHSH and CDR2 as LQKENI. V trimming: 1 base; J trimming: 3 bases; junction bases outside the gene matches: 4. The CDR3 is made up of 15 amino acids. This rearrangement joins TRBV18 to TRBJ2-7; 9 nucleotides match TRBD1. Source material: PBMCs. This receptor was taken from a woman aged 18-29 years in good health and CMV-seronegative. CDR3 loop: CASSPQGQGLYEQYF. In nucleotides, the CDR3 is TGTGCCAGCTCACCACAGGGACAGGGACTCTACGAGCAGTACTTC.